The clone carrying this T cell receptor beta chain was detected once. With 1 base removed from V and 1 base from J, the gap between germline ends came to 13 bases. Germline lookup yields CDR1 GTSNPN and CDR2 SVGIG (reference sequence). This CDR3 comprises 15 residues. Some clones are missing from TCRdb's copy, which holds only in-frame ones; the method was immunoSEQ multiplex PCR. This sample carries some 1,100,000 clones, approximately 78% of them seen once, and the ten largest clones take 0.4% to 0.55%. The data stem from a study of shared clonotypes between healthy human individuals. Specimen: memory CD4+ T cells from PBMCs. Indicated subset: CD45RA-negative fraction. This chain uses TRBV30 with TRBJ1-2; maybe TRBD1 (5 bases). This TCR was sampled from a man between 18 and 29 years old in good health. Some clones in this sample may be carry-over from other donors' samples. CDR3 bases: TGTGCCTGGAGTGGCCCAGGGACGGTTAACTATGGCTACACCTTC. Protein sequence: CAWSGPGTVNYGYTF.